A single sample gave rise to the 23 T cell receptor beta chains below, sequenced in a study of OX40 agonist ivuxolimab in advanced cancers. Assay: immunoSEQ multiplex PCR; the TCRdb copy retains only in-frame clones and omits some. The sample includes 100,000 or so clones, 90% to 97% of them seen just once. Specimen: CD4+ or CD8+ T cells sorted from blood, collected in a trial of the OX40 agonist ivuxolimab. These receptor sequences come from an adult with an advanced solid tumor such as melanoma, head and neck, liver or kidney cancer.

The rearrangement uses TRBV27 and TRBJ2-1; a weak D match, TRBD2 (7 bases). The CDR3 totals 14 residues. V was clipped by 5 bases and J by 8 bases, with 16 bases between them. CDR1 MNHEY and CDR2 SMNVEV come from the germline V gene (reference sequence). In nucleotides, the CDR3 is TGTGCCAGCAGTCCCCGTGGGGGGGGCCATGAGCAGTTCTTC. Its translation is CASSPRGGGHEQFF.

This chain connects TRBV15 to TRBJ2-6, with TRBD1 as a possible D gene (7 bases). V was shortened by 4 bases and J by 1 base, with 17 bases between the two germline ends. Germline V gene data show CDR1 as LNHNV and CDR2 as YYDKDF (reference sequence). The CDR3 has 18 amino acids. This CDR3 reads CATSNPRGAESGANVLTF. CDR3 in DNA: TGTGCCACCAGCAACCCCAGGGGGGCCGAGTCTGGGGCCAACGTCCTGACTTTC.

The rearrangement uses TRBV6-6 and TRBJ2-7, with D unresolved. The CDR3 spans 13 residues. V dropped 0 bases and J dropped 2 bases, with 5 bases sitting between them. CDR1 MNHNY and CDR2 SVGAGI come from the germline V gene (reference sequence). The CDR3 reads CASSYSTAYEQYF. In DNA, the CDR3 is TGTGCCAGCAGTTACTCTACCGCCTACGAGCAGTACTTC.

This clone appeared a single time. The CDR3, as DNA: TGTGCCAGCAGCCTCCCGGGGGGCTCCTACAATGAGCAGTTCTTC. Translating it yields CASSLPGGSYNEQFF. The chain carries TRBV7-2 and TRBJ2-1; 7 bases are shared with TRBD2. Per the germline V gene, CDR1 is SGHTA and CDR2 is FQGNSA. The CDR3 length is 15 residues. The V and J ends lost 5 bases and 0 bases, in that order; junction bases with no gene match: 4.

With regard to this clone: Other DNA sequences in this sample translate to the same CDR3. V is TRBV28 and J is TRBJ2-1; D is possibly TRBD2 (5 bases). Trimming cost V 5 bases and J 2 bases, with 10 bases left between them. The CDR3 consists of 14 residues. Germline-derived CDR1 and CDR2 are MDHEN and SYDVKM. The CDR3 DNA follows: TGTGCCAGCAGTCCCCGGGATACCTACAATGAGCAGTTCTTC. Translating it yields CASSPRDTYNEQFF.

CDR3 DNA: TGTGCCAGCTCACCACTCACGGACGACGAGCAGTACTTC. Translating it yields CASSPLTDDEQYF. This sequence joins TRBV18 and TRBJ2-7; D is undetermined. The CDR3 loop spans 13 amino acids. The germline CDR1 and CDR2 sequences are KGHSH and LQKENI. With 1 base removed from V and 5 bases from J, the gap between germline ends came to 9 bases.

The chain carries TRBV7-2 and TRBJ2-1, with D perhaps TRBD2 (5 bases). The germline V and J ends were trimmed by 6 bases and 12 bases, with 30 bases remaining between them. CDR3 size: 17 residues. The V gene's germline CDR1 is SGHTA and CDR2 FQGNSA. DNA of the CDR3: TGTGCCAGCAGAGAAGATTCGGGAATCATTGGTGGGGTTTTGCAGTTCTTC. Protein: CASREDSGIIGGVLQFF.

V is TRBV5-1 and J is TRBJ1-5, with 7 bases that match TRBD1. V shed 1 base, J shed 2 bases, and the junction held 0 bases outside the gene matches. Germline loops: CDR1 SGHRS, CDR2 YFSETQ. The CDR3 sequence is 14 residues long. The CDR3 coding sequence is TGCGCCAGCAGCTTGACAGGGGGCAATCAGCCCCAGCATTTT. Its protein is CASSLTGGNQPQHF.

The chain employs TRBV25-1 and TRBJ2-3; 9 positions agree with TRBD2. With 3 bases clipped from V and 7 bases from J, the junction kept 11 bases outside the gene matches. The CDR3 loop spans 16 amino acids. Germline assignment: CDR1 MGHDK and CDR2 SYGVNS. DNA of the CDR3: TGTGCCAGCAGTGATTTGGGACTAGCTGAGCAAAATACGCAGTATTTT. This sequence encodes CASSDLGLAEQNTQYF.

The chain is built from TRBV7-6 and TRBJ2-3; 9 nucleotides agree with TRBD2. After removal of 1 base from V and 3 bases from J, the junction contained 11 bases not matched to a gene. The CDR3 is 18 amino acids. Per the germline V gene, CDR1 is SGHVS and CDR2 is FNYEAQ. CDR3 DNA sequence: TGTGCCAGCAGCTTAGATCCCAATAAGGCGGGAGGGACAGATACGCAGTATTTT. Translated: CASSLDPNKAGGTDTQYF.

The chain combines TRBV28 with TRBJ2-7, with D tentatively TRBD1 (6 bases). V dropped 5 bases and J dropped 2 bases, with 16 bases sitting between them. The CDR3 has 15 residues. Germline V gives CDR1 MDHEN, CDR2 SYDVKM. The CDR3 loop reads CASSHPWTAAYEQYF. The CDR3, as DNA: TGTGCCAGCAGTCATCCCTGGACAGCGGCCTACGAGCAGTACTTC.

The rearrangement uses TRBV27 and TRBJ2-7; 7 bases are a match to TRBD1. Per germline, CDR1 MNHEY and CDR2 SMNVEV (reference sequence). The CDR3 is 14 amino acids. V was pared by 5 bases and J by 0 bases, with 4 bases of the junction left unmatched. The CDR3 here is CASSETGYSYEQYF. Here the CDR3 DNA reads TGTGCCAGCAGTGAGACAGGGTACTCCTACGAGCAGTACTTC.

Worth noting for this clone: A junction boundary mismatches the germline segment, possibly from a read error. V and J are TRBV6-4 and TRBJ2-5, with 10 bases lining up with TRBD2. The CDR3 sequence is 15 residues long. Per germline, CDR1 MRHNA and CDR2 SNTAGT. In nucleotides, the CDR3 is TGTGCCACCAGTCGGTCCTCGACTAGCGGGGAGACCCAGTACTTC. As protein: CATSRSSTSGETQYF.

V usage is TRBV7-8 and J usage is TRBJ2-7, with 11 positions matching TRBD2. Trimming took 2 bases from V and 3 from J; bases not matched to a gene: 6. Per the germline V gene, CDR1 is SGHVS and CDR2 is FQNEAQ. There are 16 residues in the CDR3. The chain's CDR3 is CASSLTLAGGRYEQYF. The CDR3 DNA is TGTGCCAGCAGCTTAACCCTAGCGGGGGGACGCTACGAGCAGTACTTC.

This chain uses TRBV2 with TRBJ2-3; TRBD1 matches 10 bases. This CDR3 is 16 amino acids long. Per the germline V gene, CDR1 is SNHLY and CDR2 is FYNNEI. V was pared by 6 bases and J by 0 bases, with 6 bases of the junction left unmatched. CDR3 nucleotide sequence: TGTGCCAGCAGCCTCGGACAGGGGGTTAGCACAGATACGCAGTATTTT. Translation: CASSLGQGVSTDTQYF.

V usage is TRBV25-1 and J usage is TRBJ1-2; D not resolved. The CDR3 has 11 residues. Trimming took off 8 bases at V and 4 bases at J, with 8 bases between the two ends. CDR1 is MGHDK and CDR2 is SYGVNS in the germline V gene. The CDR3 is CASRSVYGYTF. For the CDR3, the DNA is TGTGCCAGCCGGTCTGTCTATGGCTACACCTTC.

CDR3 bases: TGTGCCAGCAGCTTAACTTCTGGAGGACTAGCGGGAGTTTTATTCTTC. It codes for CASSLTSGGLAGVLFF. The V gene is TRBV7-3, the J gene TRBJ2-1; 13 bases are shared with TRBD2. Germline CDR1 reads SGHTA; CDR2 reads FQGTGA. V shed 0 bases and J 16 bases; nucleotides not matched to a gene: 12. CDR3 length: 16 residues.

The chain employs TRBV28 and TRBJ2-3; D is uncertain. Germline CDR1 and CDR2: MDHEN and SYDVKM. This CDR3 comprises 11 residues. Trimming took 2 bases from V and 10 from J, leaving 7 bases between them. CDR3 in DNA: TGTGCCAGCAGTTTAGCATTGGCGCAGTATTTT. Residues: CASSLALAQYF.

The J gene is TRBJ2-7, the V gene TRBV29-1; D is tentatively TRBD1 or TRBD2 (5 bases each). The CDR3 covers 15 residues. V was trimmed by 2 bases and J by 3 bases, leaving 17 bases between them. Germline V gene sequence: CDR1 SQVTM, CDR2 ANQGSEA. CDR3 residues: CSVELTIQGDYEQYF. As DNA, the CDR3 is TGCAGCGTTGAATTGACGATTCAGGGAGACTACGAGCAGTACTTC.

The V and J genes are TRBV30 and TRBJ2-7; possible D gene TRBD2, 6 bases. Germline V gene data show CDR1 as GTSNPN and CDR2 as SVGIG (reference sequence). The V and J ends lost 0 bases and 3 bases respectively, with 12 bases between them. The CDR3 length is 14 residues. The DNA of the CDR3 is TGTGCCTGGAGTGTTGATGTCGGGGGCTACGAGCAGTACTTC. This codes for CAWSVDVGGYEQYF.

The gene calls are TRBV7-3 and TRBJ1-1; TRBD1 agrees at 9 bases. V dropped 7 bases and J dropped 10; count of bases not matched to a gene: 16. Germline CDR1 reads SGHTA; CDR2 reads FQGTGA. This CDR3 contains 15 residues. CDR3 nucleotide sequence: TGTGCCAGCACTCTCGGAATAGGGACAGGGTGGGTAGCTTTCTTT. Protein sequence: CASTLGIGTGWVAFF.

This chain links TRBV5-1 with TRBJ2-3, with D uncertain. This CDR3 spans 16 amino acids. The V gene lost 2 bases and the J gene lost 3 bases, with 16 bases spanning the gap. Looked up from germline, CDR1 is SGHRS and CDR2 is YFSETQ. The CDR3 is CASSLTGAPITDTQYF. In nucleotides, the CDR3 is TGCGCCAGCAGCTTAACGGGCGCCCCAATTACAGATACGCAGTATTTT.

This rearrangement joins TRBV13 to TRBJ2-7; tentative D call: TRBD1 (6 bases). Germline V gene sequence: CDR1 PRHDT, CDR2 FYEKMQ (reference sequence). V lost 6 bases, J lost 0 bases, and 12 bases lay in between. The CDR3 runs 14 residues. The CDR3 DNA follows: TGTGCCAGCAGGGACCCCAGGGGCTCCTACGAGCAGTACTTC. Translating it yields CASRDPRGSYEQYF. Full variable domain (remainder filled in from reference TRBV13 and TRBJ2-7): AAGVIQSPRHLIKEKRETATLKCYPIPRHDTVYWYQQGPGQDPQFLISFYEKMQSDKGSIPDRFSAQQFSDYHSELNMSSLELGDSALYFCASRDPRGSYEQYFGPGTRLTVT.